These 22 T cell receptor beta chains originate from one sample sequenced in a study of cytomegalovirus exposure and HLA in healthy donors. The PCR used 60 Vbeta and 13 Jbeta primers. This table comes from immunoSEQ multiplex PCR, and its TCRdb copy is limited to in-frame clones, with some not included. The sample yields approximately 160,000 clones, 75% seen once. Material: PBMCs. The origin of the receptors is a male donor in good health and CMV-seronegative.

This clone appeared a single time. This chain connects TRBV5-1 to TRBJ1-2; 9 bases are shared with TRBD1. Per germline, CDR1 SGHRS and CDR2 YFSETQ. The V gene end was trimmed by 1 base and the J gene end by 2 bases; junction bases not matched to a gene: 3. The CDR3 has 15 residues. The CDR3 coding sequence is TGCGCCAGCAGCTTGACAGGGGGCGCAAACTATGGCTACACCTTC. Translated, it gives CASSLTGGANYGYTF.

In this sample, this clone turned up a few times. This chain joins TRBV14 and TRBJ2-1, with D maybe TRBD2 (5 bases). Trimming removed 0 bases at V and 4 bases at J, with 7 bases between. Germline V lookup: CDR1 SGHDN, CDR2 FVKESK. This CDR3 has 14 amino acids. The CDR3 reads CASSQDRGYNEQFF. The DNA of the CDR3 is TGTGCCAGCAGCCAAGATCGCGGGTACAATGAGCAGTTCTTC.

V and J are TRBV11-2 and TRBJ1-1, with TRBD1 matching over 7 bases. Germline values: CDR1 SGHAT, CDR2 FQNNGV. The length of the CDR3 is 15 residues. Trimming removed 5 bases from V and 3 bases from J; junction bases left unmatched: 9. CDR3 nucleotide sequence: TGTGCCAGCAGCCTCACCGACAGGGTTTACACTGAAGCTTTCTTT. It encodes CASSLTDRVYTEAFF.

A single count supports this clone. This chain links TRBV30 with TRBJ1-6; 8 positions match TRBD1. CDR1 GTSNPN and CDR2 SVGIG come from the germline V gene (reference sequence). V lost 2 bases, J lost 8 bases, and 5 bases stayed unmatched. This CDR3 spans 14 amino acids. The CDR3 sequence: CAWSLDRGYSPLHF. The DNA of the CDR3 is TGTGCCTGGAGTTTAGACAGGGGTTATTCACCCCTCCACTTT.

The CDR3 loop reads CASSFFRSNTEAFF. The CDR3 nucleotides are TGTGCCAGCAGCTTTTTTCGGTCGAACACTGAAGCTTTCTTT. J is TRBJ1-1 and V is TRBV11-2; D is uncertain. The CDR3 is made up of 14 amino acids. V was pared by 3 bases and J by 1 base, with 9 bases between. Per germline, CDR1 SGHAT and CDR2 FQNNGV.

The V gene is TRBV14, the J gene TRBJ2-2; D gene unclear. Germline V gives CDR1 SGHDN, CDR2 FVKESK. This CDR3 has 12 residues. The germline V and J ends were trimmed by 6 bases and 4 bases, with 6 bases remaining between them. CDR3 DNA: TGTGCCAGCAGACGAGCCACCGGGGAGCTGTTTTTT. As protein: CASRRATGELFF.

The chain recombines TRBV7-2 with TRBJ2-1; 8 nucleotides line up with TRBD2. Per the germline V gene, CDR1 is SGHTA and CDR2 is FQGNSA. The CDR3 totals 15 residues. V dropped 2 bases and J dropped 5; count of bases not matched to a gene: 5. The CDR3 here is CASSLWVSGDNEQFF. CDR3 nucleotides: TGTGCCAGCAGCTTATGGGTTAGCGGGGACAATGAGCAGTTCTTC.

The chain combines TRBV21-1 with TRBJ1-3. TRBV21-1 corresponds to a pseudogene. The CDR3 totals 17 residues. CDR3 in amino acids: CASSKDEHYCSGNTIYF. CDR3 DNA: TGTGCCAGCAGCAAAGATGAACACTATTGCTCTGGAAACACCATATATTTT.

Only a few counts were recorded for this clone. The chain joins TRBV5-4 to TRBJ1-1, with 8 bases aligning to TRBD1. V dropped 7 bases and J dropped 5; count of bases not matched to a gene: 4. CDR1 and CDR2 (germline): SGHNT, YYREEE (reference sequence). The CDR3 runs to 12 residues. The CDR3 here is CASGTGLTEAFF. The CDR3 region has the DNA TGTGCCAGCGGGACAGGTTTGACTGAAGCTTTCTTT.

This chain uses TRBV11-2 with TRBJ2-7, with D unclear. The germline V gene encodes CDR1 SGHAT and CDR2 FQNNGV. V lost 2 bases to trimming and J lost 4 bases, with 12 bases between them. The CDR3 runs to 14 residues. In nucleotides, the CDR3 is TGTGCCAGCAGCTTATCTCCAACAGTTTACGAGCAGTACTTC. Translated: CASSLSPTVYEQYF. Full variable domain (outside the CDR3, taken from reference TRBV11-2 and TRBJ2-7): EAGVAQSPRYKIIEKRQSVAFWCNPISGHATLYWYQQILGQGPKLLIQFQNNGVVDDSQLPKDRFSAERLKGVDSTLKIQPAKLEDSAVYLCASSLSPTVYEQYFGPGTRLTVT.

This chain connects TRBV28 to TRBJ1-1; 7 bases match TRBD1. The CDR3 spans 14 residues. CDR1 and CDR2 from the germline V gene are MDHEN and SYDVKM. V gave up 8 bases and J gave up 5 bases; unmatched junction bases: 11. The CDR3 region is CASGPGQARTEAFF. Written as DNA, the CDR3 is TGTGCCAGCGGGCCCGGACAGGCGAGGACTGAAGCTTTCTTT.

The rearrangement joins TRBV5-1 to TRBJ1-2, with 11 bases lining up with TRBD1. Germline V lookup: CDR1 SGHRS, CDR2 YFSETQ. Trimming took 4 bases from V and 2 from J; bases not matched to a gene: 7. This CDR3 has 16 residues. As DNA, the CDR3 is TGCGCCAGCAGCCCCGGACAGGGGGCGGAAAACTATGGCTACACCTTC. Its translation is CASSPGQGAENYGYTF.

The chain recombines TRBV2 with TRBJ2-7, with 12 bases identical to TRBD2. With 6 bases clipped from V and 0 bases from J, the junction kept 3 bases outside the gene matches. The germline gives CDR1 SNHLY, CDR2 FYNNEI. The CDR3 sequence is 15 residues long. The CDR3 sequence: CASRRTSGDSYEQYF. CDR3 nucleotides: TGTGCCAGCAGGAGGACTAGCGGGGACTCCTACGAGCAGTACTTC.

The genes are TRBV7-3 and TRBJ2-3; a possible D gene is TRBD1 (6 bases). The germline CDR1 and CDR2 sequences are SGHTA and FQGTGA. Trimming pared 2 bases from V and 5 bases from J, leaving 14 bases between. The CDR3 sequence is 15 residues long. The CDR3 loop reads CASSLFARGLDTQYF. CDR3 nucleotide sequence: TGTGCCAGCAGCTTATTTGCCAGGGGCTTAGATACGCAGTATTTT.

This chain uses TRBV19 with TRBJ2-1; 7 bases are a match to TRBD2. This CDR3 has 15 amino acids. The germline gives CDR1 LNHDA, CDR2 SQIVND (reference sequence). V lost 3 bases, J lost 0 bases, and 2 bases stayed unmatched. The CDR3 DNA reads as TGTGCCAGTAGTATGGGAGGGAGCTCCTACAATGAGCAGTTCTTC. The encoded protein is CASSMGGSSYNEQFF.

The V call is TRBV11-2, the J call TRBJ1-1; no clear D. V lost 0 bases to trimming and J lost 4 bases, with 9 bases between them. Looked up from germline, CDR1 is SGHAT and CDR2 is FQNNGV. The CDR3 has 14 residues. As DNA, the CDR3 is TGTGCCAGCAGCTTAGATAGAACAGCCACTGAAGCTTTCTTT. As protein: CASSLDRTATEAFF. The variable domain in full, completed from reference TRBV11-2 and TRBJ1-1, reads EAGVAQSPRYKIIEKRQSVAFWCNPISGHATLYWYQQILGQGPKLLIQFQNNGVVDDSQLPKDRFSAERLKGVDSTLKIQPAKLEDSAVYLCASSLDRTATEAFFGQGTRLTVV.

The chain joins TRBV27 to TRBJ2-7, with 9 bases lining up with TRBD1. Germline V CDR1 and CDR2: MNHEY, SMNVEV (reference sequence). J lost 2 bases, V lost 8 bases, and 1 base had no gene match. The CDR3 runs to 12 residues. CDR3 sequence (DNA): TGTGCCAGCCGGACAGGGGCCTACGAGCAGTACTTC. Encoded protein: CASRTGAYEQYF.

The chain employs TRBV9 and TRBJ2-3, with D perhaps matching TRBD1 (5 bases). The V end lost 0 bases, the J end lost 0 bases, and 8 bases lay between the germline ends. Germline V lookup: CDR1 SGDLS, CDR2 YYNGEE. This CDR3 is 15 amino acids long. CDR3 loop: CASSVGRASTDTQYF. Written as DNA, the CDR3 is TGTGCCAGCAGCGTAGGCAGGGCGAGCACAGATACGCAGTATTTT.

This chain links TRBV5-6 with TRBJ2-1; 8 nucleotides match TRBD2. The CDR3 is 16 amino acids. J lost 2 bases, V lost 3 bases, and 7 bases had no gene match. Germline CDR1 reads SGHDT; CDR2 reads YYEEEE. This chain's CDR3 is CASSSSGRGTYNEQFF. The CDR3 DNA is TGTGCCAGCAGCTCAAGCGGGAGAGGTACCTACAATGAGCAGTTCTTC.

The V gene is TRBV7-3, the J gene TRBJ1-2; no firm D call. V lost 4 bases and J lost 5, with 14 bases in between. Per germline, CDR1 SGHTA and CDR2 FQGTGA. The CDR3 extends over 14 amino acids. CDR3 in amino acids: CASSYRLREYGYTF. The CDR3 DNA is TGTGCCAGCAGCTATAGACTTCGGGAGTATGGCTACACCTTC. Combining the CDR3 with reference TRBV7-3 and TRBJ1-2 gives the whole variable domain GAGVSQTPSNKVTEKGKYVELRCDPISGHTALYWYRQSLGQGPEFLIYFQGTGAADDSGLPNDRFFAVRPEGSVSTLKIQRTERGDSAVYLCASSYRLREYGYTFGSGTRLTVV.

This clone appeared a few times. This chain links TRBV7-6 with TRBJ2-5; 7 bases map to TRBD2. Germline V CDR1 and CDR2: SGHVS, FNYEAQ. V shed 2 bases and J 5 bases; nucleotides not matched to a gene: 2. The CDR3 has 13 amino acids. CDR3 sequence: CASSLSGGETQYF. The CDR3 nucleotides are TGTGCCAGCAGCTTATCCGGGGGGGAGACCCAGTACTTC.

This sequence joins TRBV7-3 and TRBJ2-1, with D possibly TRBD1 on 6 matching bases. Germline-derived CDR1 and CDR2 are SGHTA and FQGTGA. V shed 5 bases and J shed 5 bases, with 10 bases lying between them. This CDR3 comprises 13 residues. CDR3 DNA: TGTGCCAGCAGCCCCGGACAGAACAATGAGCAGTTCTTC. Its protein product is CASSPGQNNEQFF.